This T cell receptor (beta chain) emerged from a study of cytomegalovirus exposure and HLA in healthy donors. Study-level findings and limits: Follow-up analysis seemed to connect common viral pathogens with several of the most significant clusters identified.

The CDR3 consists of 11 residues. The germline V gene has CDR1 SGHNT and CDR2 YYREEE (reference sequence). V lost 9 bases and J 4 bases, leaving 8 bases between the germline ends. As concerns this clone: Its antigen is as yet unknown.

Vbeta (60) and Jbeta (13) primers were used in the PCR. TCRdb keeps only in-frame clones here, not all; method: immunoSEQ multiplex PCR. The data hold under 200,000 clones, with about 13% observed a single time. Sequenced: PBMCs. The sequence came from a man aged 45 to 65 in good health and CMV-seropositive. The chain employs TRBV5-4 and TRBJ2-1; D not certain. Here the CDR3 DNA reads TGTGCCACGACAAGATACAATGAGCAGTTCTTC. This codes for CATTRYNEQFF.